Only one count was recorded for the clone carrying this T cell receptor beta chain. This specimen belongs to a study of blood T cell repertoires in COVID-19. Whole-study context: Samples came from the United States, Italy and Spain, spanning acute and convalescent COVID-19. In each case, the material was cDNA or gDNA derived from T cells, B-cell-depleted T cells, or PBMCs.

Original processing notes: Nucleated cell number was recorded as an estimate derived from reference gene primer amplification. Here immunoSEQ multiplex PCR was the method, and the copy in TCRdb shows in-frame clones only, minus some. Clonal size and the V and J genes are those of that table, whereas D and trimming came from the DNA. The sample lists under 200,000 clones; around nine tenths were seen once. Unmatched junction bases numbered 9, after V lost 5 bases and J lost 8 bases. CDR1 SGHRS and CDR2 YFSETQ come from the germline V gene. This CDR3 is built from 14 residues. The sample consisted of peripheral blood. The J gene is TRBJ1-4, the V gene TRBV5-1; TRBD1 matches 7 bases. This receptor was identified in a man aged 55 to 70 with active or convalescent COVID-19. The CDR3 sequence: CASSDPGGDEKLFF. CDR3 nucleotide sequence: TGCGCCAGCAGTGATCCAGGGGGAGACGAAAAACTGTTTTTT. Combining the CDR3 with reference TRBV5-1 and TRBJ1-4 gives the whole variable domain KAGVTQTPRYLIKTRGQQVTLSCSPISGHRSVSWYQQTPGQGLQFLFEYFSETQRNKGNFPGRFSGRQFSNSRSEMNVSTLELGDSALYLCASSDPGGDEKLFFGSGTQLSVL.